This T cell receptor (beta chain) was observed in a study of blood T cell repertoires in COVID-19. The germline V gene has CDR1 LNHDA and CDR2 SQIVND (reference sequence). Trimming cost V 6 bases and J 5 bases, with 15 bases left between them. This CDR3 is 14 amino acids long. Clones were sequenced by immunoSEQ multiplex PCR, and TCRdb holds only the in-frame ones, with some missing. Of 25,000 to 35,000 clones in the sample, about 70% were seen once. The chain combines TRBV19 with TRBJ2-3, with D perhaps matching TRBD2 (5 bases). Sequencing was performed on peripheral blood. The receptor was derived from a human donor in a cohort sampled during active COVID-19. The CDR3 region is CASRKPGSIDTQYF. CDR3 nucleotide sequence: TGTGCCAGTAGAAAGCCGGGATCTATAGATACGCAGTATTTT.